These T cell receptor beta chains were read from a single sample in a study of cytomegalovirus exposure and HLA in healthy donors. This table comes from immunoSEQ multiplex PCR, and its TCRdb copy is limited to in-frame clones, with some not included. The sample consists of around 210,000 clones, around 78% of them appearing once. Material: PBMCs. These TCRs come from a boy between 10 and 17 years old in good health and CMV-seronegative. Each CDR3 is given with its conserved first and last residue. D genes are given only for firm matches. Clone size appears in some rows only: once, few, many, or a class for an expanded clone.

v_gene: TRBV29-1; j_gene: TRBJ2-7; d_gene: -; abundance: -; CDR3aa: CSATQGEQYF; CDR3nt: TGCAGCGCAACCCAGGGCGAGCAGTACTTC
v_gene: TRBV2; j_gene: TRBJ2-5; d_gene: -; abundance: -; CDR3aa: CASSDGSGETQYF; CDR3nt: TGTGCCAGCAGCGACGGGAGTGGAGAGACCCAGTACTTC
v_gene: TRBV9; j_gene: TRBJ2-1; d_gene: -; abundance: -; CDR3aa: CASSVAPGNEQFF; CDR3nt: TGTGCCAGCAGCGTTGCCCCGGGCAATGAGCAGTTCTTC
v_gene: TRBV6-5; j_gene: TRBJ1-2; d_gene: TRBD1; abundance: -; CDR3aa: CASSYSGTADGYTF; CDR3nt: TGTGCCAGCAGTTACTCCGGGACAGCGGATGGCTACACCTTC
v_gene: TRBV7-9; j_gene: TRBJ1-4; d_gene: -; abundance: few; CDR3aa: CASSPGATNEKLFF; CDR3nt: TGTGCCAGCAGCCCAGGGGCAACTAATGAAAAACTGTTTTTT
v_gene: TRBV11-3; j_gene: TRBJ1-3; d_gene: TRBD1; abundance: -; CDR3aa: CASSFPQGGNTIYF; CDR3nt: TGTGCCAGCAGCTTCCCACAGGGGGGAAACACCATATATTTT
v_gene: TRBV2; j_gene: TRBJ1-1; d_gene: -; abundance: few; CDR3aa: CASSEVRLTEAFF; CDR3nt: TGTGCCAGCAGTGAAGTACGGTTAACTGAAGCTTTCTTT
v_gene: TRBV18; j_gene: TRBJ2-2; d_gene: TRBD2; abundance: -; CDR3aa: CASSGLAGVTGELFF; CDR3nt: TGTGCCAGCTCCGGACTAGCGGGAGTAACCGGGGAGCTGTTTTTT
v_gene: TRBV6-5; j_gene: TRBJ2-7; d_gene: TRBD2; abundance: -; CDR3aa: CASSYLGTSGYEQYF; CDR3nt: TGTGCCAGCAGTTACCTTGGGACTAGCGGATACGAGCAGTACTTC
v_gene: TRBV5-6; j_gene: TRBJ2-5; d_gene: TRBD2; abundance: -; CDR3aa: CASSLGTSGGVLETQYF; CDR3nt: TGTGCCAGCAGCTTGGGGACCAGCGGGGGGGTGTTGGAGACCCAGTACTTC
v_gene: TRBV6-6; j_gene: TRBJ1-6; d_gene: -; abundance: few; CDR3aa: CASSYSGVDSPLHF; CDR3nt: TGTGCCAGCAGTTACTCAGGGGTTGATTCACCCCTCCACTTT
v_gene: TRBV29-1; j_gene: TRBJ1-2; d_gene: -; abundance: -; CDR3aa: CSAKGQPNYGYTF; CDR3nt: TGCAGCGCCAAAGGACAGCCTAACTATGGCTACACCTTC
v_gene: TRBV6-5; j_gene: TRBJ1-1; d_gene: TRBD1; abundance: -; CDR3aa: CASNGQANTEAFF; CDR3nt: TGTGCCAGCAACGGACAGGCGAACACTGAAGCTTTCTTT
v_gene: TRBV5-4; j_gene: TRBJ2-3; d_gene: -; abundance: once; CDR3aa: CASSPSDTVTDTQYF; CDR3nt: TGTGCCAGCAGCCCCTCGGACACCGTCACAGATACGCAGTATTTT
v_gene: TRBV2; j_gene: TRBJ2-1; d_gene: -; abundance: -; CDR3aa: CASNPFGGIGEDEQFF; CDR3nt: TGTGCCAGCAATCCCTTCGGCGGCATAGGAGAAGATGAGCAGTTCTTC
v_gene: TRBV30; j_gene: TRBJ1-4; d_gene: TRBD1; abundance: -; CDR3aa: CAWTTSNYRGGKLFF; CDR3nt: TGTGCCTGGACCACAAGCAACTACAGGGGTGGAAAACTGTTTTTT
v_gene: TRBV19; j_gene: TRBJ2-7; d_gene: -; abundance: -; CDR3aa: CASSATASYEQYF; CDR3nt: TGTGCCAGTAGTGCAACAGCATCCTACGAGCAGTACTTC
v_gene: TRBV5-1; j_gene: TRBJ2-5; d_gene: TRBD2; abundance: -; CDR3aa: CASSLEPSGRAGETQYF; CDR3nt: TGCGCCAGCAGCTTGGAACCCAGCGGGAGGGCCGGTGAGACCCAGTACTTC
v_gene: TRBV4-1; j_gene: TRBJ2-1; d_gene: TRBD2; abundance: -; CDR3aa: CASSQISGRIHNEQFF; CDR3nt: TGCGCCAGCAGCCAAATTAGCGGGAGGATTCACAATGAGCAGTTCTTC
v_gene: TRBV11-1; j_gene: TRBJ2-7; d_gene: TRBD1; abundance: -; CDR3aa: CASSSRDRAYEQYF; CDR3nt: TGTGCCAGCAGCTCCCGGGACAGGGCGTACGAGCAGTACTTC
v_gene: TRBV10-3; j_gene: TRBJ2-7; d_gene: TRBD2; abundance: once; CDR3aa: CAISEIAGGYEQYF; CDR3nt: TGTGCCATCAGTGAGATAGCGGGAGGGTACGAGCAGTACTTC
v_gene: TRBV18; j_gene: TRBJ2-7; d_gene: -; abundance: -; CDR3aa: CASSSQRERHEQYF; CDR3nt: TGTGCCAGCTCCTCCCAGAGGGAACGCCACGAGCAGTACTTC
v_gene: TRBV27; j_gene: TRBJ2-7; d_gene: -; abundance: -; CDR3aa: CASSSPGTESYEQYF; CDR3nt: TGTGCCAGCAGTTCCCCCGGGACTGAGTCCTACGAGCAGTACTTC
v_gene: TRBV9; j_gene: TRBJ2-2; d_gene: TRBD2; abundance: -; CDR3aa: CASSRTSGSVRTGELFF; CDR3nt: TGTGCCAGCAGCAGGACTAGCGGGAGTGTTCGTACCGGGGAGCTGTTTTTT
v_gene: TRBV9; j_gene: TRBJ1-1; d_gene: TRBD1; abundance: -; CDR3aa: CASSGPGQLNTEAFF; CDR3nt: TGTGCCAGCAGCGGACCGGGACAGTTGAACACTGAAGCTTTCTTT
v_gene: TRBV27; j_gene: TRBJ2-2; d_gene: -; abundance: -; CDR3aa: CASSLLSRGNTGELFF; CDR3nt: TGTGCCAGCAGTTTATTGAGCAGGGGAAACACCGGGGAGCTGTTTTTT
v_gene: TRBV7-8; j_gene: TRBJ1-1; d_gene: TRBD1; abundance: -; CDR3aa: CASSLVRAGGPEAFF; CDR3nt: TGTGCCAGCAGCTTAGTAAGGGCAGGGGGCCCCGAAGCTTTCTTT
v_gene: TRBV6-6; j_gene: TRBJ2-2; d_gene: TRBD2; abundance: few; CDR3aa: CASSIGTSGRAGELFF; CDR3nt: TGTGCCAGCAGTATTGGGACTAGCGGGAGGGCCGGGGAGCTGTTTTTT
v_gene: TRBV9; j_gene: TRBJ1-3; d_gene: TRBD1; abundance: -; CDR3aa: CASSVEGTGKGNTIYF; CDR3nt: TGTGCCAGCAGCGTAGAGGGGACAGGGAAAGGAAACACCATATATTTT
v_gene: TRBV29-1; j_gene: TRBJ1-2; d_gene: -; abundance: -; CDR3aa: CSVESGGNYGYTF; CDR3nt: TGCAGCGTTGAATCCGGGGGGAACTATGGCTACACCTTC
v_gene: TRBV27; j_gene: TRBJ2-7; d_gene: -; abundance: -; CDR3aa: CASRLTPGNPYEQYF; CDR3nt: TGTGCCAGCAGACTGACTCCCGGGAACCCCTACGAGCAGTACTTC
v_gene: TRBV6-1; j_gene: TRBJ1-2; d_gene: -; abundance: -; CDR3aa: CASSDSGRYGYTF; CDR3nt: TGTGCCAGCAGTGACAGCGGACGGTATGGCTACACCTTC
v_gene: TRBV30; j_gene: TRBJ1-2; d_gene: TRBD1; abundance: -; CDR3aa: CAWDIGGEDGYTF; CDR3nt: TGTGCCTGGGACATAGGGGGCGAGGATGGCTACACCTTC
v_gene: TRBV11-2; j_gene: TRBJ1-5; d_gene: -; abundance: few; CDR3aa: CASSPSGVKYAPQHF; CDR3nt: TGTGCCAGCAGCCCCTCCGGGGTTAAGTATGCGCCCCAGCATTTT
v_gene: TRBV15; j_gene: TRBJ1-2; d_gene: -; abundance: -; CDR3aa: CATSRDRGGAGYGYTF; CDR3nt: TGTGCCACCAGCAGAGATAGAGGAGGGGCGGGCTATGGCTACACCTTC
v_gene: TRBV7-8; j_gene: TRBJ1-2; d_gene: TRBD1; abundance: -; CDR3aa: CASSLGGGQGARGYTF; CDR3nt: TGTGCCAGCAGCTTAGGCGGCGGACAGGGGGCGCGGGGCTACACCTTC
v_gene: TRBV11-2; j_gene: TRBJ1-2; d_gene: -; abundance: -; CDR3aa: CASSLAGGNYGYTF; CDR3nt: TGTGCCAGCAGCTTAGCTGGGGGCAACTATGGCTACACCTTC
v_gene: TRBV7-2; j_gene: TRBJ2-2; d_gene: -; abundance: few; CDR3aa: CASSLVKGDTGELFF; CDR3nt: TGTGCCAGCAGCTTAGTAAAAGGGGACACCGGGGAGCTGTTTTTT
v_gene: TRBV10-2; j_gene: TRBJ1-2; d_gene: -; abundance: -; CDR3aa: CASSEVALRGYTF; CDR3nt: TGCGCCAGCAGTGAGGTGGCGCTGCGGGGCTACACCTTC
v_gene: TRBV6-1; j_gene: TRBJ2-2; d_gene: TRBD1; abundance: -; CDR3aa: CASSEGTGANTGELFF; CDR3nt: TGTGCCAGCAGTGAGGGTACAGGGGCGAACACCGGGGAGCTGTTTTTT
v_gene: TRBV6-1; j_gene: TRBJ2-7; d_gene: -; abundance: -; CDR3aa: CASRAPGNSHEQYF; CDR3nt: TGTGCCAGCAGGGCTCCGGGAAACTCCCACGAGCAGTACTTC
v_gene: TRBV27; j_gene: TRBJ2-1; d_gene: TRBD2; abundance: few; CDR3aa: CASSLGGGLEEFF; CDR3nt: TGTGCCAGCAGTTTAGGGGGAGGGCTTGAGGAGTTCTTC
v_gene: TRBV27; j_gene: TRBJ1-1; d_gene: -; abundance: -; CDR3aa: CASSFGRQGNTEAFF; CDR3nt: TGTGCCAGCAGTTTTGGTCGGCAGGGGAACACTGAAGCTTTCTTT
v_gene: TRBV30; j_gene: TRBJ2-1; d_gene: -; abundance: -; CDR3aa: CAVYGGRGEQFF; CDR3nt: TGTGCCGTTTACGGGGGGCGCGGGGAGCAGTTCTTC
v_gene: TRBV4-1; j_gene: TRBJ1-1; d_gene: TRBD1; abundance: -; CDR3aa: CASSQVSQGENTEAFF; CDR3nt: TGCGCCAGCAGCCAAGTTTCACAGGGGGAGAACACTGAAGCTTTCTTT
v_gene: TRBV19; j_gene: TRBJ2-1; d_gene: -; abundance: once; CDR3aa: CASSKDQYNEQFF; CDR3nt: TGTGCCAGTAGTAAAGACCAATACAATGAGCAGTTCTTC
v_gene: TRBV7-6; j_gene: TRBJ1-4; d_gene: TRBD1; abundance: -; CDR3aa: CASSVDRVRLFF; CDR3nt: TGTGCCAGCAGCGTCGACAGGGTTCGACTGTTTTTT
v_gene: TRBV9; j_gene: TRBJ2-3; d_gene: -; abundance: -; CDR3aa: CASSVDNRLGTDTQYF; CDR3nt: TGTGCCAGCAGCGTAGACAACCGACTTGGCACAGATACGCAGTATTTT
v_gene: TRBV6-1; j_gene: TRBJ2-1; d_gene: TRBD2; abundance: -; CDR3aa: CASRGTSRNEQFF; CDR3nt: TGTGCCAGCCGAGGGACTAGCCGCAATGAGCAGTTCTTC
v_gene: TRBV30; j_gene: TRBJ2-5; d_gene: TRBD2; abundance: -; CDR3aa: CAWSAPGRGEGETQYF; CDR3nt: TGTGCCTGGAGTGCTCCCGGACGGGGGGAGGGAGAGACCCAGTACTTC
v_gene: TRBV7-9; j_gene: TRBJ2-7; d_gene: TRBD1; abundance: -; CDR3aa: CASSLVGGLDEQYF; CDR3nt: TGTGCCAGCAGCTTAGTAGGGGGCTTGGACGAGCAGTACTTC